This is a list of T cell receptor beta chains from one sample in a study of T cell responses to AZD1222 COVID-19 vaccine. The table came from immunoSEQ multiplex PCR; TCRdb's copy has only in-frame clones and leaves some out. The data show about 140,000 clones, around 92% seen once. The material was peripheral blood, obtained on day 0 of AZD1222 vaccination. All receptors come from an adult in good health. CDR3s include the opening cysteine and the closing phenylalanine or tryptophan. The order of the fields is V gene, clone size, D gene, J gene, CDR3 protein, CDR3 DNA. A D gene is named only where the DNA matches it firmly. A clone size is listed for some rows: how often the clone was seen (once, few, many), or a class if it is expanded.

TRBV19	.	.	TRBJ2-7	CASSIAVAAYEQYF	TGTGCCAGTAGTATAGCGGTGGCAGCCTACGAGCAGTACTTC
TRBV9	.	TRBD2	TRBJ2-5	CASSVDGLGGKTQYF	TGTGCCAGCAGCGTAGATGGGCTGGGAGGGAAGACCCAGTACTTC
TRBV28	.	.	TRBJ1-2	CASSPLLGYGYTF	TGTGCCAGCAGTCCCCTACTTGGCTATGGCTACACCTTC
TRBV12-3/TRBV12-4	.	.	TRBJ2-1	CASSDYNEQFF	TGTGCCAGCAGTGACTACAATGAGCAGTTCTTC
TRBV6-2/TRBV6-3	.	.	TRBJ2-5	CASSYSTGDARETQYF	TGTGCCAGCAGTTACTCGACGGGGGACGCCAGGGAGACCCAGTACTTC
TRBV5-8	.	.	TRBJ1-2	CASSLVLRSGYTF	TGTGCCAGCAGCTTGGTCCTTCGGAGCGGCTACACCTTC
TRBV2	.	TRBD2	TRBJ2-1	CASSYWGGDNEQFF	TGTGCCAGCTCGTATTGGGGGGGGGACAATGAGCAGTTCTTC
TRBV7-9	.	.	TRBJ2-1	CASMPGLRLYNEQFF	TGTGCCAGCATGCCTGGGTTACGGCTCTACAATGAGCAGTTCTTC
TRBV6-5	.	.	TRBJ2-7	CASSYRSSYEQYF	TGTGCCAGCAGTTACCGCAGCTCCTACGAGCAGTACTTC
TRBV7-9	.	.	TRBJ1-6	CASSYGGSYNSPLHF	TGTGCCAGCAGCTATGGGGGCTCCTATAATTCACCCCTCCACTTT
TRBV7-9	.	.	TRBJ1-1	CASRRSGVMNTEAFF	TGTGCCAGCAGACGGTCGGGGGTTATGAACACTGAAGCTTTCTTT
TRBV28	.	.	TRBJ2-7	CASSLTGWTGEQYF	TGTGCCAGCAGTTTAACAGGGTGGACTGGCGAGCAGTACTTC
TRBV5-1	.	TRBD1	TRBJ1-2	CASSSWELRGTGVLEGYTF	TGCGCCAGCAGCTCGTGGGAGCTTCGCGGGACAGGGGTTTTGGAAGGCTACACCTTC
TRBV6-5	.	.	TRBJ2-7	CASSPDQKVAYEQYF	TGTGCCAGCAGTCCCGACCAAAAGGTAGCCTACGAGCAGTACTTC
TRBV6-5	.	.	TRBJ2-7	CASSSGRDEQYF	TGTGCCAGCAGTTCCGGACGGGACGAGCAGTACTTC
TRBV28	.	.	TRBJ1-4	CAHQTGGEKLFF	TGTGCCCACCAAACAGGCGGGGAAAAACTGTTTTTT
TRBV2	.	.	TRBJ2-2	CASQRFVANTGELFF	TGTGCCTCTCAACGGTTTGTCGCGAACACCGGGGAGCTGTTTTTT
TRBV15	.	.	TRBJ2-7	CATSRDLGGYPYEQYF	TGTGCCACCAGCAGAGATTTGGGGGGCTACCCTTACGAGCAGTACTTC
TRBV20-1	.	.	TRBJ1-4	CSASPPGAGEKLFF	TGCAGTGCTAGTCCCCCGGGCGCGGGTGAAAAACTGTTTTTT
TRBV18	.	.	TRBJ1-3	CASSPRQYSSGDTIYF	TGTGCCAGCTCACCCCGACAGTATAGCTCTGGAGACACCATATATTTT
TRBV5-6	.	.	TRBJ2-1	CASSFGPLIEQFF	TGTGCCAGCAGCTTTGGACCGCTAATCGAGCAGTTCTTC
TRBV18	once	.	TRBJ2-5	CASSPGRMETQYF	TGTGCCAGCTCACCCGGCAGGATGGAGACCCAGTACTTC
TRBV7-9	.	TRBD1	TRBJ2-1	CASSFYDPGQAYNEQFF	TGTGCCAGCAGCTTTTACGACCCCGGACAGGCTTACAATGAGCAGTTCTTC
TRBV9	.	TRBD1	TRBJ1-2	CASSVRQGSYGYTF	TGTGCCAGCAGCGTAAGACAGGGAAGCTATGGCTACACCTTC
TRBV7-2	.	.	TRBJ1-2	CASSLAQGGGYTF	TGTGCCAGCAGCTTAGCCCAGGGAGGGGGCTACACCTTC
TRBV7-8	.	.	TRBJ2-7	CASSPTDYEQYF	TGTGCCAGCAGCCCGACAGACTACGAGCAGTACTTC
TRBV28	.	TRBD2	TRBJ2-7	CASSLAGGPYEQYF	TGTGCCAGCAGTTTAGCGGGAGGGCCTTACGAGCAGTACTTC
TRBV11-2	few	TRBD1	TRBJ2-5	CASSLGGQVLQETQYF	TGTGCCAGCAGCCTCGGAGGACAGGTCCTACAAGAGACCCAGTACTTC
TRBV10-3	.	.	TRBJ2-7	CAISEKVGGQDEQYF	TGTGCCATCAGTGAGAAGGTCGGGGGGCAGGACGAGCAGTACTTC
TRBV9	.	.	TRBJ1-1	CASSPTERAHTEAFF	TGTGCCAGCAGCCCAACAGAGAGGGCGCACACTGAAGCTTTCTTT
TRBV7-2	once	TRBD1	TRBJ2-4	CASTKTGAKNIQYF	TGTGCCAGCACTAAGACAGGGGCCAAAAACATTCAGTACTTC
TRBV3-1/TRBV3-2	.	TRBD1	TRBJ2-3	CASSQDPRGTDTQYF	TGTGCCAGCAGCCAAGATCCCAGGGGGACAGATACGCAGTATTTT
TRBV9	.	TRBD1	TRBJ2-7	CASSVAAQGLEQYF	TGTGCCAGCAGCGTAGCGGCACAGGGGTTGGAGCAGTACTTC
TRBV10-2	.	TRBD1	TRBJ1-6	CASRAGTGNSPLHF	TGCGCCAGCAGAGCCGGGACAGGGAATTCACCCCTCCACTTT
TRBV19	.	.	TRBJ2-7	CASTPRGAWSEEQYF	TGTGCCAGTACCCCTCGGGGGGCATGGAGTGAGGAGCAGTACTTC
TRBV5-6	.	.	TRBJ1-1	CASSLVGVAAAFF	TGTGCCAGCAGCTTGGTAGGGGTGGCAGCAGCTTTCTTT
TRBV28	.	TRBD2	TRBJ2-7	CASSLSRWGTTEQYF	TGTGCCAGCAGTTTATCGAGATGGGGGACTACCGAGCAGTACTTC
TRBV5-1	.	.	TRBJ2-5	CASSFDGRQETQYF	TGCGCCAGCAGCTTTGACGGGAGACAAGAGACCCAGTACTTC
TRBV7-9	once	.	TRBJ2-4	CASSLAGGWRGENIQYF	TGTGCCAGCAGCTTAGCAGGCGGATGGAGGGGGGAAAACATTCAGTACTTC
TRBV7-8	.	.	TRBJ2-3	CASSLAGLISLSDTQYF	TGTGCCAGCAGCTTGGCTGGGTTGATAAGTCTTTCGGATACGCAGTATTTT
TRBV9	.	.	TRBJ1-2	CASSVDHNYGYTF	TGTGCCAGCAGCGTAGACCATAACTATGGCTACACCTTC
TRBV4-1	.	TRBD1	TRBJ1-2	CASSQPRDRNYGYTF	TGCGCCAGCAGCCAGCCCCGGGACAGGAACTATGGCTACACCTTC
TRBV7-2	.	.	TRBJ1-1	CASSSKWGPYTEAFF	TGTGCCAGCAGCTCAAAGTGGGGGCCTTACACTGAAGCTTTCTTT
TRBV5-1	.	TRBD2	TRBJ2-5	CASRLAGGSYQETQYF	TGCGCCAGCCGGCTAGCGGGGGGCTCGTACCAAGAGACCCAGTACTTC
TRBV19	.	TRBD1	TRBJ1-5	CASSIGRGQEDQPQHF	TGTGCCAGTAGTATAGGCCGAGGACAGGAGGATCAGCCCCAGCATTTT
TRBV15	.	TRBD1	TRBJ2-7	CATSRVFRQGITYEQYF	TGTGCCACCAGCAGAGTATTTCGACAGGGGATTACCTACGAGCAGTACTTC
TRBV29-1	.	.	TRBJ1-1	CSVGPRVAATEAFF	TGCAGCGTTGGACCGAGAGTCGCCGCTACTGAAGCTTTCTTT
TRBV7-2	.	TRBD1	TRBJ2-1	CASRPAGGSSEQFF	TGTGCCAGCCGCCCCGCAGGGGGCTCGAGTGAGCAGTTCTTC
TRBV9	.	.	TRBJ2-1	CASSSRRGNPYNEQFF	TGTGCCAGCAGCTCCCGACGGGGGAATCCCTACAATGAGCAGTTCTTC
TRBV7-2	.	TRBD1	TRBJ2-1	CASSLAQDRLTNEQFF	TGTGCCAGCAGCTTAGCGCAGGACAGGCTAACCAATGAGCAGTTCTTC
TRBV29-1	.	.	TRBJ1-2	CSVEGDKKVYGYTF	TGCAGCGTTGAAGGAGATAAGAAGGTGTATGGCTACACCTTC
TRBV6-5	once	.	TRBJ2-7	CASSSRTATREQYF	TGTGCCAGCAGTTCCAGGACGGCGACTCGCGAGCAGTACTTC
TRBV6-5	once	.	TRBJ2-3	CASSYSGSNTDTQYF	TGTGCCAGCAGTTATAGTGGGTCAAACACAGATACGCAGTATTTT
TRBV27	.	.	TRBJ2-3	CASPASTDTQYF	TGTGCTTCCCCCGCCAGCACAGATACGCAGTATTTT
TRBV6-1	few	.	TRBJ1-1	CASSEEQGSGAFF	TGTGCCAGCAGTGAAGAGCAGGGGAGTGGCGCTTTCTTT
TRBV6-4	.	.	TRBJ2-5	CASSDTPDSGTQYF	TGTGCCAGCAGTGACACCCCGGATTCCGGGACCCAGTACTTC
TRBV5-1	.	.	TRBJ1-4	CASSLASVSSEKLFF	TGCGCCAGCAGCTTGGCCTCGGTCTCCTCTGAAAAACTGTTTTTT
TRBV27	.	.	TRBJ2-7	CASLWGAGEQYF	TGTGCCAGCCTTTGGGGGGCTGGCGAGCAGTACTTC
TRBV7-2	.	TRBD1	TRBJ1-5	CASSLGRQGASNQPQHF	TGTGCCAGCAGCTTAGGCAGACAGGGGGCTAGCAATCAGCCCCAGCATTTT
TRBV11-2	.	.	TRBJ1-6	CASSPRFSYNSPLHF	TGTGCCAGCAGCCCGCGATTCTCCTATAATTCACCCCTCCACTTT